Below are 11 T cell receptor beta chains sequenced from a single sample in a study of blood T cell repertoires in COVID-19. TCRdb keeps only in-frame clones here, not all; method: immunoSEQ multiplex PCR. Of about 320,000 clones listed, 80% to 90% are singletons. The sample consisted of peripheral blood. The receptors come from a woman between 45 and 65 years old with acute or convalescent COVID-19.

J is TRBJ1-5 and V is TRBV19, with TRBD1 as a possible D gene (5 bases). The CDR3 sequence is 15 residues long. Germline CDR1 reads LNHDA; CDR2 reads SQIVND (reference sequence). The V end lost 3 bases, the J end lost 5 bases, and 14 bases lay between the germline ends. The CDR3 nucleotides read TGTGCCAGTAGTATCAATAGGGTAGGGGATCAGCCCCAGCATTTT. It specifies CASSINRVGDQPQHF.

The chain recombines TRBV24-1 with TRBJ2-3; 9 nucleotides align to TRBD2. The ends lost 5 bases at V and 3 bases at J; junction bases unmatched: 8. Germline V gene sequence: CDR1 KGHDR, CDR2 SFDVKD. This CDR3 is built from 16 residues. CDR3: CATSVPSGEGTDTQYF. In DNA, the CDR3 is TGTGCCACCAGTGTTCCTAGCGGGGAAGGGACAGATACGCAGTATTTT.

The V and J genes are TRBV19 and TRBJ1-1, with D possibly being TRBD1 (5 bases). Per germline, CDR1 LNHDA and CDR2 SQIVND (reference sequence). V was pared by 3 bases and J by 6 bases, with 11 bases between. The CDR3 spans 13 residues. CDR3 sequence (DNA): TGTGCCAGTAGTATCGGGGGGATAGCTGAAGCTTTCTTT. Its translation is CASSIGGIAEAFF.

V gene TRBV30 combines with J gene TRBJ1-1; a possible D gene is TRBD1 (6 bases). Trimming shortened V by 4 bases and J by 3 bases, and 18 bases separated the two germline ends. This CDR3 region has 15 residues. From germline, CDR1 is GTSNPN and CDR2 SVGIG (reference sequence). CDR3 nucleotides: TGTGCCTGGATATGGCACAGGGAGATCTACACTGAAGCTTTCTTT. Its protein is CAWIWHREIYTEAFF.

This clone has just one count. This rearrangement joins TRBV4-2 to TRBJ1-4; 12 bases align to TRBD1. Trimming took 3 bases from V and 5 from J; bases not matched to a gene: 7. The CDR3 consists of 17 residues. Germline V CDR1 and CDR2: LGHNA, YNFKEQ. The CDR3 DNA reads TGTGCCAGCAGCCAGACCGGGACAGGGGGCGGAAATGAAAAACTGTTTTTT. This gives the protein CASSQTGTGGGNEKLFF.

This rearrangement joins TRBV29-1 to TRBJ1-2, with TRBD1 as a possible D gene (6 bases). Germline CDR1 is SQVTM and CDR2 is ANQGSEA. This CDR3 is 15 amino acids long. V lost 6 bases, J lost 4 bases, and 21 bases lay in between. The CDR3 DNA reads as TGCAGCGTCGACCCGATGGGGGGGGCGATCTATGGCTACACCTTC. This encodes CSVDPMGGAIYGYTF. The entire variable domain, with the rest obtained from reference TRBV29-1 and TRBJ1-2, is as follows: SAVISQKPSRDICQRGTSLTIQCQVDSQVTMMFWYRQQPGQSLTLIATANQGSEATYESGFVIDKFPISRPNLTFSTLTVSNMSPEDSSIYLCSVDPMGGAIYGYTFGSGTRLTVV.

The V call is TRBV2, the J call TRBJ2-7, with 10 bases matching TRBD1. From germline, CDR1 is SNHLY and CDR2 FYNNEI. This CDR3 contains 13 residues. J was trimmed by 3 bases and V by 8 bases; bases with no gene match: 4. The CDR3 DNA follows: TGTGCCAGCTTGGGACAGGGGATCTACGAGCAGTACTTC. It encodes CASLGQGIYEQYF. Looking up the rest from reference TRBV2 and TRBJ2-7 gives the full variable domain: EPEVTQTPSHQVTQMGQEVILRCVPISNHLYFYWYRQILGQKVEFLVSFYNNEISEKSEIFDDQFSVERPDGSNFTLKIRSTKLEDSAMYFCASLGQGIYEQYFGPGTRLTVT.

This chain links TRBV7-9 with TRBJ2-1, with D possibly being TRBD2 (5 bases). The germline gives CDR1 SEHNR, CDR2 FQNEAQ (reference sequence). The CDR3 consists of 15 residues. Trimming took off 3 bases at V and 0 bases at J, with 9 bases between the two ends. The DNA for the CDR3 is TGTGCCAGCAGCTTGAGCGGACCCTCCTACAATGAGCAGTTCTTC. It codes for CASSLSGPSYNEQFF.

The rearrangement links TRBV5-1 to TRBJ2-5; possible D gene TRBD1, 6 bases. The CDR3 length is 15 residues. Trimming left V 2 bases short and J 2 bases short, with 13 bases between. CDR1 SGHRS and CDR2 YFSETQ come from the germline V gene. CDR3 sequence reads: CASSLSPTGQETQYF. The CDR3 DNA reads TGCGCCAGCAGCTTATCCCCGACAGGACAAGAGACCCAGTACTTC. The entire variable domain, with the rest obtained from reference TRBV5-1 and TRBJ2-5, is as follows: KAGVTQTPRYLIKTRGQQVTLSCSPISGHRSVSWYQQTPGQGLQFLFEYFSETQRNKGNFPGRFSGRQFSNSRSEMNVSTLELGDSALYLCASSLSPTGQETQYFGPGTRLLVL.

The sample holds a few counts of this clone. The chain combines TRBV5-4 with TRBJ1-4; D possibly corresponds to TRBD1 (5 bases). Trimming removed 0 bases from V and 7 bases from J, with 10 bases in between. The CDR3 has 14 residues. Per germline, CDR1 SGHNT and CDR2 YYREEE (reference sequence). CDR3 nucleotide sequence: TGTGCCAGCAGCTTGGGCAGGGCAAGTGAAAAACTGTTTTTT. This gives the protein CASSLGRASEKLFF.

This chain links TRBV9 with TRBJ1-2, with 10 bases fitting TRBD1. The CDR3 has 15 residues. Looked up from germline, CDR1 is SGDLS and CDR2 is YYNGEE. Losses at the gene ends were 1 base for V and 8 bases for J; bases not matched to a gene: 8. CDR3 sequence: CASSVRRQGASGYTF. CDR3 DNA: TGTGCCAGCAGCGTACGAAGACAGGGGGCGTCCGGCTACACCTTC.